This T cell receptor beta chain was captured in a study of CD8 T cells in ankylosing spondylitis. Study findings and constraints: Researchers reportedly found disease-linked clones significantly enriched in matched ankylosing spondylitis synovial fluid. Among TCR beta sequences, a motif of fewer than 10 highly homologous variants appeared characteristic of ankylosing spondylitis blood. Past studies reported some motif variants in reactive arthritis synovial fluid and blood. Clones that were linked to disease were CD8+ and were relatively rare in peripheral blood.

Construction of TCR beta libraries was performed using quantitative 5'-RACE with molecular barcodes. MiXCR, applied by TCRdb to the 5' RACE reads, yields one record per CDR3 protein. The sample includes about 540,000 distinct CDR3 sequences, over 9.5% of them seen just once. This clonotype was recorded a few times. Its antigen remains unidentified. V was pared by 4 bases and J by 0 bases, with 20 bases of the junction left unmatched. This CDR3 has 20 amino acids. Germline CDR1 and CDR2: SGHDT and YYEEEE. This sequence joins TRBV5-6 and TRBJ2-7; 9 bases line up with TRBD1. This TCR derives from a male donor with ankylosing spondylitis. Sequencing was performed on blood, either unsorted or a sorted T cell fraction (not recorded which). The CDR3 spells CASSTGDRDYLAYSSYEQYF. The CDR3, as DNA: TGTGCCAGCAGCACCGGGGACAGGGACTATTTGGCATACAGCTCCTACGAGCAGTACTTC.